Listed below are T cell receptor beta chains from one sample, sequenced in a study of post-analysis software for immune sequencing data. Each CDR3 protein gets one entry after TCRdb re-called the PCR reads with MiXCR. Of hundreds of thousands of distinct CDR3 sequences in the sample, about 27% were seen once. The sequenced sample was blood. Source of these receptors: a girl between 10 and 17 years old with multiple sclerosis. The CDR3 runs from the conserved cysteine through the conserved F or W. D genes are given only for firm matches. Clone size is shown for a subset of rows, as once, few, many or a class of expanded clone.

clone size	V gene	D gene	J gene	CDR3 DNA	CDR3 protein
.	TRBV20-1	TRBD1	TRBJ1-1	TGCAGTGCAGAAGGACAGGGAGAGACTGAAGCTTTCTTT	CSAEGQGETEAFF
.	TRBV29-1	TRBD2	TRBJ2-5	TGCAGCGTTGAAGATTCGGACCTCCGCGGGAGGATCCAAGAGACCCAGTACTTC	CSVEDSDLRGRIQETQYF
few	TRBV15	TRBD1	TRBJ1-1	TGTGCCACCAGCAGAGGAGGACAGGGGCCTGAAGCTTTCTTT	CATSRGGQGPEAFF
few	TRBV4-3	.	TRBJ1-1	TGCGCCAGCAGCCAGACATCGCATAGGGGCGACACTGAAGCTTTCTTT	CASSQTSHRGDTEAFF
.	TRBV7-2	.	TRBJ2-6	TGTGCCAGCAGCCCACTGGGGGTAACTGGGGCCAACGTCCTGACTTTC	CASSPLGVTGANVLTF
.	TRBV29-1	.	TRBJ1-2	TGCAGCGTTGATAGTGACTACACCTTC	CSVDSDYTF
few	TRBV20-1	TRBD2	TRBJ2-3	TGCAGTGCTAGATCTAGCGGGGGAATAGATACGCAGTATTTT	CSARSSGGIDTQYF
few	TRBV29-1	.	TRBJ2-7	TGCAGCGTCGCGACTTACTCCTACGAGCAGTACTTC	CSVATYSYEQYF
once	TRBV5-1	TRBD1	TRBJ2-1	TGCGCCAGCAGCCGACAGGGGGAAGGGTACAATGAACAGTTCTTC	CASSRQGEGYNEQFF
.	TRBV7-9	.	TRBJ2-3	TGTGCCAGCAGCTTACCCGCGAGGGCTCAACATTTCACAGATACGCAGTATTTT	CASSLPARAQHFTDTQYF
few	TRBV19	.	TRBJ1-1	TGTGCCAGTAGGGGCCCCGGAAGCAACACTGAAGCTTTCTTT	CASRGPGSNTEAFF
.	TRBV6-5	.	TRBJ1-5	TGTGCCAGCAGTTACTCGAGGTCAGGGGACGATCAGCCCCAGCATTTT	CASSYSRSGDDQPQHF
.	TRBV15	.	TRBJ2-1	TGTGCCACCAGCAGACCAAGCGGAGGCGTCTACAATGAGCAGTTCTTC	CATSRPSGGVYNEQFF
.	TRBV11-2	TRBD2	TRBJ2-1	TGTGCCAGCAGCTTAGATCTCACGGGAGGGCCGTGGAATGAGCAGTTCTTC	CASSLDLTGGPWNEQFF
.	TRBV7-2	.	TRBJ1-5	TGTGCCAGCAGCTCCCGACTGGGGGGCTGGCAGCCCCAGCATTTT	CASSSRLGGWQPQHF
few	TRBV5-1	.	TRBJ1-1	TGCGCCAGCACTCCAACGCCCGGACTGAACACTGAAGCTTTCTTT	CASTPTPGLNTEAFF
few	TRBV7-9	.	TRBJ2-3	TGTGCCAGCAGCTTTAGGGTCGGGGATACGCAGTATTTT	CASSFRVGDTQYF
few	TRBV5-1	.	TRBJ1-1	TGCGCCAGCAGGGGGGGGCCTGAAGCTTTCTTT	CASRGGPEAFF
.	TRBV9	.	TRBJ2-1	TGTGCCAGCAGCTATTCCATATTCGGGACCAACAATGAGCAGTTCTTC	CASSYSIFGTNNEQFF
many	TRBV7-2	.	TRBJ2-7	TGTGCCAGCAGCTCACGGGGCAGGGCCTACGAGCAGTACTTC	CASSSRGRAYEQYF
.	TRBV20-1	TRBD1	TRBJ1-1	TGCAGTGCTAGAGCAACGACAGGGTTGGAAGCTTTCTTT	CSARATTGLEAFF
.	TRBV20-1	.	TRBJ1-6	TGCGTCCCCTTTGGGACCGGTTCACCCCTCCACTTT	CVPFGTGSPLHF
.	TRBV20-1	TRBD1	TRBJ1-1	TGCAGTGCTCAAAGGGACAGGGCCGAGAGCACTGAAGCTTTCTTT	CSAQRDRAESTEAFF
.	TRBV14	.	TRBJ1-2	TGTGCCAGCAGACGCGATCTCAAGGGGAATTGCTATGGCTACACCTTC	CASRRDLKGNCYGYTF
few	TRBV12-3/TRBV12-4	TRBD2	TRBJ2-1	TGTGCCAGCGGATTACTAGCGGGAGGGGATGAGCAGTTCTTC	CASGLLAGGDEQFF
.	TRBV10-3	TRBD2	TRBJ2-7	TGTGCCATCAGTGAGGTGTCGGGGGGGTCCTACGAGCAGTACTTC	CAISEVSGGSYEQYF
.	TRBV4-1	.	TRBJ1-2	TGCGCCAGCAGCCACCCGACGGATTATGGCTACACCTTC	CASSHPTDYGYTF
few	TRBV20-1	TRBD2	TRBJ2-1	TGCAGTGCCACCATGGAGACTAGCGGGGGGTCTAGCTCCTACAATGAGCAGTTCTTC	CSATMETSGGSSSYNEQFF
.	TRBV7-9	.	TRBJ2-1	TGTGCCAGCAGCTTAGCGCGCAGCCATGAGCAGTTCTTC	CASSLARSHEQFF
few	TRBV19	TRBD1	TRBJ2-1	TGTGCCAGTAGTATAGAGCAGGGGGCGGTATACAATGAGCAGTTCTTC	CASSIEQGAVYNEQFF
.	TRBV28	.	TRBJ2-5	TGTGCCAGCACCACTACAGGCCGTGCCAGCCAAGAGACCCAGTACTTC	CASTTTGRASQETQYF
few	TRBV20-1	.	TRBJ2-1	TGCAGTGCTCAAGGGTTCGGGTCCTACAATGAGCAGTTCTTC	CSAQGFGSYNEQFF
.	TRBV29-1	.	TRBJ1-5	TGCAGCGTTGAATGTGGGAGGACAGTCAATCAGCCCCAGCATTTT	CSVECGRTVNQPQHF
.	TRBV7-2	.	TRBJ2-3	TGTGCCAGCGTAAGAGCCGGGGGCAGAAGGGATACGCAGTATTTT	CASVRAGGRRDTQYF
few	TRBV7-9	.	TRBJ2-5	TGTGCCAGCTCCTCGTTGAGGGGTCCCTCGGGAGAGCAGTACTTC	CASSSLRGPSGEQYF
.	TRBV5-4	.	TRBJ2-3	TGTGCCAGCAGCTCCGGGGGTCTAGCTGGGAGACCCACAGATACGCAGTATTTT	CASSSGGLAGRPTDTQYF
.	TRBV20-1	.	TRBJ2-7	TGCAGTGCTTCTAGGTCATTGGGGGCCGCGGACTACGAGCAGTACTTC	CSASRSLGAADYEQYF
many	TRBV15	.	TRBJ2-3	TGTGCCACCAGCAGAGATCGGAGGGATACGCAGTATTTT	CATSRDRRDTQYF
.	TRBV29-1	.	TRBJ1-2	TGCAGCGTCGCGGATCCGAGGGGCTACACCTTC	CSVADPRGYTF
few	TRBV20-1	.	TRBJ1-2	TGCAGTGCTATTAGCGGTTCGGCGCCAAATGGCTACACCTTC	CSAISGSAPNGYTF
.	TRBV20-1	TRBD2	TRBJ2-1	TGCAGTGCTCCAACCGGGACTAGCCCCTCCAATGAGCAGTTCTTC	CSAPTGTSPSNEQFF
.	TRBV12-3/TRBV12-4	.	TRBJ2-5	TGTGCCAGCAGGCGGTACCAAGAGACCCAGTACTTC	CASRRYQETQYF
once	TRBV20-1	.	TRBJ1-1	TGCAGTGCTAGAGATTGGGAGAACACTGAAGCTTTCTTT	CSARDWENTEAFF
.	TRBV15	.	TRBJ2-7	TGTGCCACCAGCAGAGCAGGGGGTAGCGGGAACTACGAGCAGTACTTC	CATSRAGGSGNYEQYF
many	TRBV20-1	.	TRBJ2-1	TGCAGTGCTCCCGCCAACAATGAGCAGTTCTTC	CSAPANNEQFF